The 30 T cell receptor beta chains below all came from one sample that was sequenced in a study of control samples from healthy donors and cancer patients. Profiling relied on immunoSEQ multiplex PCR, and the TCRdb table lists in-frame clones only, not all of them. Among over 150,000 clones listed, over 85% were seen once. The sample taken for sequencing was blood. The receptors stem from a man aged 18 to 29 in good health.

The chain links TRBV19 to TRBJ2-7, with 12 bases aligning to TRBD1. This CDR3 region has 14 residues. Germline V lookup: CDR1 LNHDA, CDR2 SQIVND (reference sequence). V lost 5 bases to trimming and J lost 6 bases; unmatched junction nucleotides: 5. CDR3: CASSGTGGFVEQYF. The CDR3 nucleotides are TGTGCCAGTAGTGGGACAGGGGGCTTCGTCGAGCAGTACTTC.

V gene TRBV5-4 combines with J gene TRBJ1-1; TRBD1 agrees at 7 bases. The CDR3 covers 14 residues. The junction had 8 bases not matched to a gene; V was cut back by 4 bases and J by 5 bases. Germline V gene sequence: CDR1 SGHNT, CDR2 YYREEE (reference sequence). The CDR3 DNA sequence: TGTGCCAGCAGCGAAAGACAGGGCGGAACTGAAGCTTTCTTT. It encodes CASSERQGGTEAFF.

This sequence joins TRBV6-1 and TRBJ1-3; D gene unclear. Germline V CDR1 and CDR2: MNHNS, SASEGT. The CDR3 is 14 residues long. V lost 3 bases and J lost 4, with 10 bases in between. CDR3 bases: TGTGCCAGCAGTGATCGGGCAACCGGAAACACCATATATTTT. Translated, it gives CASSDRATGNTIYF.

This chain links TRBV15 with TRBJ1-5; D is uncertain. The V end was cut by 4 bases, the J end by 3 bases, with 19 bases between. The CDR3 sequence is 17 residues long. The germline V gene has CDR1 LNHNV and CDR2 YYDKDF (reference sequence). DNA for the CDR3: TGTGCCACCAGCACACCACGGGGAGGGATCTACAATCAGCCCCAGCATTTT. Encoded protein: CATSTPRGGIYNQPQHF.

V is TRBV28 and J is TRBJ1-1, with 7 bases matching TRBD1. CDR1 and CDR2 (germline): MDHEN, SYDVKM. The V and J ends lost 5 bases and 3 bases, in that order; junction bases with no gene match: 9. This CDR3 has 15 residues. The CDR3 protein is CASSPLTGTHTEAFF. DNA for the CDR3: TGTGCCAGCAGTCCGTTGACAGGGACTCACACTGAAGCTTTCTTT.

V gene TRBV6-6 combines with J gene TRBJ2-2; TRBD1 agrees at 7 bases. The ends lost 5 bases at V and 1 base at J; junction bases unmatched: 10. Germline CDR1 reads MNHNY; CDR2 reads SVGAGI (reference sequence). This CDR3 has 17 amino acids. The CDR3 region has the DNA TGTGCCAGCAGTCTCAGCCCGGGACAGTTGAACACCGGGGAGCTGTTTTTT. This encodes CASSLSPGQLNTGELFF.

As regards this clone: The sample contains more than one DNA sequence encoding this CDR3. The chain employs TRBV10-3 and TRBJ2-7; 11 positions match TRBD2. This CDR3 contains 15 residues. Germline V gene data show CDR1 as ENHRY and CDR2 as SYGVKD. J was trimmed by 4 bases and V by 3 bases; bases with no gene match: 5. CDR3 sequence: CAISDGTSGGYEQYF. Written as DNA, the CDR3 is TGTGCCATCAGTGACGGGACTAGCGGTGGTTACGAGCAGTACTTC.

The chain carries TRBV5-1 and TRBJ1-3; tentatively, D is TRBD1 (5 bases). V gave up 4 bases and J gave up 2 bases, with 13 bases separating them. The CDR3 spans 15 residues. Germline-derived CDR1 and CDR2 are SGHRS and YFSETQ. The DNA of the CDR3 is TGCGCCAGCAGCCCGCAGGGTCTTCCTGGAAACACCATATATTTT. Amino acids: CASSPQGLPGNTIYF.

This chain connects TRBV28 to TRBJ2-6; no definite D call. Germline-derived CDR1 and CDR2 are MDHEN and SYDVKM. V was shortened by 8 bases and J by 2 bases, with 13 bases between the two germline ends. There are 15 residues in the CDR3. The CDR3 DNA sequence: TGTGCCAGCTGCCCGCAGGTTGCTGGGGCCAACGTCCTGACTTTC. Protein: CASCPQVAGANVLTF.

The chain couples TRBV12-3 or TRBV12-4 to TRBJ2-5; 7 bases match TRBD1. With 6 bases clipped from V and 4 bases from J, the junction kept 5 bases outside the gene matches. The CDR3 is made up of 13 amino acids. The CDR3 sequence is CASRRTGGETQYF. CDR3 DNA: TGTGCCAGCAGGCGGACAGGAGGAGAGACCCAGTACTTC.

The chain combines TRBV2 with TRBJ1-5, with a weak D call TRBD1 (5 bases). This CDR3 has 14 amino acids. V was trimmed by 4 bases and J by 3 bases, leaving 10 bases between them. CDR1 SNHLY and CDR2 FYNNEI come from the germline V gene. The CDR3 bases are TGTGCCAGCAGTGGGTGGGGCGCCAATCAGCCCCAGCATTTT. It codes for CASSGWGANQPQHF.

This clone was seen a single time. The chain combines TRBV4-1 with TRBJ2-3; tentatively, D is TRBD2 (6 bases). The V gene lost 4 bases and the J gene lost 6 bases, with 11 bases spanning the gap. The CDR3 is 13 residues long. The germline V gene has CDR1 MGHRA and CDR2 YSYEKL. The CDR3 here is CASSRPTSDTQYF. Here the CDR3 DNA reads TGCGCCAGCAGCCGGCCTACTAGCGATACGCAGTATTTT.

The V and J genes are TRBV11-3 and TRBJ2-3; D is undetermined. The germline V and J ends were trimmed by 1 base and 2 bases, with 7 bases remaining between them. The CDR3 sequence is 14 residues long. The V gene's germline CDR1 is SGHNT and CDR2 YENEEA. The CDR3 protein is CASSLGGDTDTQYF. DNA for the CDR3: TGTGCCAGCAGCTTAGGTGGCGACACAGATACGCAGTATTTT.

A few counts support this clone. The rearrangement joins TRBV18 to TRBJ1-1; D gene unclear. Germline loops: CDR1 KGHSH, CDR2 LQKENI. Trimming stripped 1 base from V and 3 bases from J, with 12 bases between. The CDR3 is made up of 15 amino acids. This CDR3 is CASSPQAYADTEAFF. As DNA, the CDR3 is TGTGCCAGCTCACCACAGGCCTATGCGGACACTGAAGCTTTCTTT. Based on the CDR3 plus reference TRBV18 and TRBJ1-1, the full variable domain is NAGVMQNPRHLVRRRGQEARLRCSPMKGHSHVYWYRQLPEEGLKFMVYLQKENIIDESGMPKERFSAEFPKEGPSILRIQQVVRGDSAAYFCASSPQAYADTEAFFGQGTRLTVV.

In nucleotides, the CDR3 is TGTGCCAGCAGCTTAGGGGCTGCAGATACGCAGTATTTT. Its protein product is CASSLGAADTQYF. The rearrangement links TRBV7-3 to TRBJ2-3, with D perhaps matching TRBD1 (5 bases). The germline V and J ends were trimmed by 2 bases and 4 bases, with 7 bases remaining between them. This CDR3 comprises 13 residues. The V gene's germline CDR1 is SGHTA and CDR2 FQGTGA.

The chain recombines TRBV5-4 with TRBJ2-6; D unclear. CDR3 length equals 15 residues. The V gene's germline CDR1 is SGHNT and CDR2 YYREEE (reference sequence). V lost 1 base to trimming and J lost 2 bases, with 7 bases between them. CDR3 bases: TGTGCCAGCAGCTTGTTGCCAACTGGGGCCAACGTCCTGACTTTC. Translated: CASSLLPTGANVLTF.

This clone has only one observation. This rearrangement joins TRBV19 to TRBJ1-5, with D possibly TRBD1 on 6 matching bases. The CDR3 covers 15 residues. Germline V lookup: CDR1 LNHDA, CDR2 SQIVND (reference sequence). With 6 bases removed from V and 0 bases from J, the gap between germline ends came to 12 bases. CDR3: CASRETGYSNQPQHF. CDR3 nucleotide sequence: TGTGCCAGTAGAGAGACAGGTTATAGCAATCAGCCCCAGCATTTT.

V is TRBV18 and J is TRBJ2-7, with D unclear. CDR1 and CDR2 from the germline V gene are KGHSH and LQKENI. The CDR3 is 14 amino acids. V shed 3 bases and J shed 5 bases, with 14 bases lying between them. As DNA, the CDR3 is TGTGCCAGCTCACCCGCCGTTCGTAGAGACGAGCAGTACTTC. Its protein product is CASSPAVRRDEQYF.

The chain links TRBV19 to TRBJ2-1; 8 positions match TRBD2. Germline CDR1 and CDR2: LNHDA and SQIVND (reference sequence). V was pared by 6 bases and J by 6 bases, with 10 bases of the junction left unmatched. The CDR3 spans 15 residues. In DNA, the CDR3 is TGTGCCAGTAGGTCACTAGCGGCTCTTTCCAATGAGCAGTTCTTC. It yields the protein CASRSLAALSNEQFF.

CDR3 residues: CASSGQLNTEAFF. CDR3 sequence (DNA): TGCGCCAGCTCGGGACAGCTGAACACTGAAGCTTTCTTT. J is TRBJ1-1 and V is TRBV5-1, with TRBD1 matching over 7 bases. With V trimmed by 7 bases and J by 0 bases, 3 bases remained unmatched. CDR1 is SGHRS, CDR2 YFSETQ, per germline. This CDR3 has 13 residues.

The CDR3 sequence is CASSKLGMNTGELFF. The DNA for the CDR3 is TGTGCCAGCAGCAAACTAGGGATGAACACCGGGGAGCTGTTTTTT. The chain combines TRBV5-6 with TRBJ2-2; D is perhaps TRBD2 (5 bases). The germline V gene has CDR1 SGHDT and CDR2 YYEEEE. The CDR3 totals 15 residues. V lost 4 bases and J lost 1, with 11 bases in between. Looking up the rest from reference TRBV5-6 and TRBJ2-2 gives the full variable domain: DAGVTQSPTHLIKTRGQQVTLRCSPKSGHDTVSWYQQALGQGPQFIFQYYEEEERQRGNFPDRFSGHQFPNYSSELNVNALLLGDSALYLCASSKLGMNTGELFFGEGSRLTVL.

J is TRBJ2-1 and V is TRBV27; D perhaps matches TRBD1 (5 bases). Germline values: CDR1 MNHEY, CDR2 SMNVEV (reference sequence). There are 12 residues in the CDR3. CDR3 residues: CAAGQGRNEQFF. Here the CDR3 DNA reads TGTGCTGCAGGCCAGGGTAGGAATGAGCAGTTCTTC.

The rearrangement joins TRBV20-1 to TRBJ2-1, with unresolved D. Germline CDR1 reads DFQATT; CDR2 reads SNEGSKA (reference sequence). The CDR3 loop spans 13 amino acids. Trimming removed 3 bases from V and 6 bases from J, with 12 bases in between. The CDR3: CSASHRAFNEQFF. CDR3 nucleotides: TGCAGTGCTAGTCATAGGGCATTCAATGAGCAGTTCTTC.

V gene TRBV6-4 combines with J gene TRBJ2-1, with a tentative D call TRBD1 (7 bases). CDR1 and CDR2 (germline): MRHNA, SNTAGT. Deletions cut 5 bases from V and 1 base from J, with 15 bases between. This CDR3 contains 16 residues. CDR3 sequence: CASSLTGEVSYNEQFF. The CDR3 DNA is TGTGCCAGCAGTTTAACAGGGGAGGTATCCTACAATGAGCAGTTCTTC.

With regard to this clone: A read error may produce the germline difference seen at one junction end. Other DNA sequences in this specimen translate into the identical CDR3. The V call is TRBV5-5, the J call TRBJ1-2, with D possibly matching TRBD1 (6 bases). The length of the CDR3 is 15 residues. In germline, CDR1 is SGHKS, CDR2 YYEKEE (reference sequence). This CDR3 reads CASSTTIGGADGYTF. CDR3 DNA sequence: TGTGCCAGCAGCACGACGATCGGGGGCGCTGATGGCTACACCTTT.

V gene TRBV29-1 combines with J gene TRBJ1-1; perhaps TRBD1 as D (5 bases). Trimming pared 5 bases from V and 1 base from J, leaving 11 bases between. The CDR3 runs 13 residues. Germline CDR1 is SQVTM and CDR2 is ANQGSEA. The CDR3: CSVIGHSNTEAFF. CDR3 nucleotide sequence: TGCAGCGTTATTGGACATTCGAACACTGAAGCTTTCTTT.

This chain connects TRBV5-1 to TRBJ2-3; 7 nucleotides line up with TRBD1. Germline values: CDR1 SGHRS, CDR2 YFSETQ. CDR3 length: 16 amino acids. V shed 0 bases and J 2 bases; nucleotides not matched to a gene: 6. The CDR3 protein is CASSLGDSPLTDTQYF. In nucleotides, the CDR3 is TGCGCCAGCAGCTTGGGGGACAGCCCCCTCACAGATACGCAGTATTTT.

A single count supports this clone. The chain combines TRBV6-5 with TRBJ2-3, with D possibly TRBD2 on 5 matching bases. The CDR3 loop spans 12 amino acids. V lost 5 bases, J lost 6 bases, and 9 bases lay in between. In germline, CDR1 is MNHEY, CDR2 SVGAGI. This chain's CDR3 is CASSLLDDTQYF. CDR3 nucleotides: TGTGCCAGCAGTCTACTAGATGATACGCAGTATTTT.

This clone was counted only a few times. The chain links TRBV6-5 to TRBJ1-2; D not resolved. The CDR3 covers 14 residues. Looked up from germline, CDR1 is MNHEY and CDR2 is SVGAGI. V dropped 2 bases and J dropped 6 bases, with 13 bases sitting between them. This chain's CDR3 is CASSYASSYDGYTF. For the CDR3, the DNA is TGTGCCAGCAGTTACGCGTCGTCGTACGATGGCTACACCTTC.

The chain links TRBV11-2 to TRBJ2-7, with no clear D. The V end was cut by 5 bases, the J end by 0 bases, with 5 bases between. This CDR3 is 12 amino acids long. Looked up from germline, CDR1 is SGHAT and CDR2 is FQNNGV. The CDR3 coding sequence is TGTGCCAGCAGCGTCAGCTCCTACGAGCAGTACTTC. Encoded protein: CASSVSSYEQYF.